The 26 T cell receptor beta chains given below trace back to one sample, sequenced in a study of post-analysis software for immune sequencing data. Points from the study as a whole: Controls had lower frequencies than patients of about 5 TRBV segments, which included TRBV5-6, TRBV5-1 and TRBV20-1.

The antigens for these receptors are not known. cDNA libraries for TCR beta contained unique molecular identifiers. TCRdb re-analysed the PCR reads in MiXCR, keeping a single row per CDR3 protein. There are approximately 730,000 distinct CDR3 sequences in the sample; roughly 27% occur only once, and roughly 0.54% lies in the top ten. The specimen sequenced was blood. The receptor set was obtained from a girl aged 10 to 17 with multiple sclerosis.

This clonotype was seen only a few times. The rearrangement links TRBV24-1 to TRBJ2-3; D gene ambiguous. Germline V lookup: CDR1 KGHDR, CDR2 SFDVKD. The length of the CDR3 is 15 residues. Trimming pared 1 base from V and 2 bases from J, leaving 9 bases between. The CDR3 region is CATSDLKGFTDTQYF. CDR3 DNA: TGTGCCACCAGTGATTTAAAGGGTTTCACAGATACGCAGTATTTT.

A word on this clonotype: At one boundary the junction diverges from the germline segment, which might be a read error. The gene calls are TRBV4-3 and TRBJ2-1; tentatively, D is TRBD2 (6 bases). CDR1 is LGHNA, CDR2 YSLEER, per germline. The CDR3 covers 16 residues. The CDR3 sequence is CAGSQGFFLAFNEQFF. The CDR3 coding sequence is TGCGCCGGCAGCCAAGGATTCTTCCTAGCGTTTAATGAGCAGTTCTTC.

This clonotype was picked up a small number of times. The rearrangement joins TRBV20-1 to TRBJ2-1; D is tentatively TRBD1 or TRBD2 (6 bases each). CDR1 and CDR2 (germline): DFQATT, SNEGSKA (reference sequence). V dropped 0 bases and J dropped 2 bases, with 14 bases sitting between them. The CDR3 has 16 residues. The DNA of the CDR3 is TGCAGTGCTAGAGATCTGCTAGGGGGGCCCTACAATGAGCAGTTCTTC. Translated, it gives CSARDLLGGPYNEQFF.

This clonotype was observed a few times. The chain has TRBV15 and TRBJ2-1; D call uncertain. Per the germline V gene, CDR1 is LNHNV and CDR2 is YYDKDF (reference sequence). This CDR3 is built from 17 residues. The germline V and J ends were trimmed by 3 bases and 5 bases, with 20 bases remaining between them. The CDR3 loop is CATSSTEWATLDNEQFF. Here the CDR3 DNA reads TGTGCCACCAGCAGTACGGAATGGGCCACCTTGGACAATGAGCAGTTCTTC.

This clonotype occurred a few times. The CDR3 sequence is CASSVSPRNPGGSYEQYF. CDR3 in DNA: TGTGCCAGCAGCGTAAGTCCCCGTAATCCAGGTGGCTCCTACGAGCAGTACTTC. The chain combines TRBV9 with TRBJ2-7; D gene uncertain. The CDR3 consists of 18 residues. From germline, CDR1 is SGDLS and CDR2 YYNGEE. The V and J ends lost 1 base and 0 bases respectively, with 20 bases between them.

This clonotype was counted once. A read error may account for a junction end that differs from germline. V and J are TRBV7-9 and TRBJ2-6, with D maybe TRBD1 (6 bases). This CDR3 contains 16 residues. Per germline, CDR1 SEHNR and CDR2 FQNEAQ (reference sequence). The CDR3 spells CASSLLAGAGVNVRTF. The CDR3 nucleotides read TGTGCCAGCAGCTTATTGGCAGGGGCCGGGGTCAACGTCCGGACTTTC. Variable domain in full (rest from reference TRBV7-9 and TRBJ2-6): DTGVSQNPRHKITKRGQNVTFRCDPISEHNRLYWYRQTLGQGPEFLTYFQNEAQLEKSRLLSDRFSAERPKGSFSTLEIQRTEQGDSAMYLCASSLLAGAGVNVRTFGAGSRLTVL.

This clonotype was found a few times. The chain combines TRBV12-3 or TRBV12-4 with TRBJ1-1, with no clear D. The V gene lost 6 bases and the J gene lost 13 bases, with 18 bases spanning the gap. The CDR3 consists of 12 residues. The CDR3 region is CASSPTAGRGFF. As DNA, the CDR3 is TGTGCCAGCAGCCCTACGGCCGGTCGGGGTTTCTTT.

This clonotype was observed once. This CDR3 is CASSYGPDEQFF. For the CDR3, the DNA is TGTGCCAGCAGTTATGGACCGGATGAGCAGTTCTTC. The chain employs TRBV6-6 and TRBJ2-1; no clear D. The ends were cut back, 3 bases at V and 8 bases at J, with 8 bases in the middle. Germline V CDR1 and CDR2: MNHNY, SVGAGI (reference sequence). The CDR3 is made up of 12 amino acids.

The chain links TRBV12-3 or TRBV12-4 to TRBJ2-7; 7 bases agree with TRBD1. CDR3 length: 16 residues. V was pared by 5 bases and J by 1 base, with 11 bases of the junction left unmatched. The CDR3 loop is CASSKGRTGVSYEQYF. CDR3 bases: TGTGCCAGCAGTAAAGGGCGGACAGGAGTGTCCTACGAGCAGTACTTC.

The chain is built from TRBV20-1 and TRBJ1-1; D gene ambiguous. Germline V CDR1 and CDR2: DFQATT, SNEGSKA (reference sequence). The CDR3 is made up of 12 amino acids. Trimming pared 5 bases from V and 0 bases from J, leaving 7 bases between. CDR3 region: CSAPGLNTEAFF. DNA for the CDR3: TGCAGTGCTCCAGGACTGAACACTGAAGCTTTCTTT.

The chain has TRBV19 and TRBJ2-5; TRBD2 matches 8 bases. This CDR3 has 15 residues. CDR1 and CDR2 (germline): LNHDA, SQIVND (reference sequence). Trimming took 9 bases from V and 3 from J; bases not matched to a gene: 12. CDR3 nucleotides: TGTGCCAGAGATTCCCGGGAGGGCCGAAAAGAGACCCAGTACTTC. The encoded protein is CARDSREGRKETQYF.

This clonotype was counted at least ten times. The V gene is TRBV29-1, the J gene TRBJ2-1; no definite D call. The germline gives CDR1 SQVTM, CDR2 ANQGSEA. This CDR3 contains 12 residues. As DNA, the CDR3 is TGCAGTTTCTCCGGACCGCGGAATGAGCAGTTCTTC. Translating it yields CSFSGPRNEQFF.

This clonotype occurred many times. The rearrangement uses TRBV7-2 and TRBJ2-1; 7 positions match TRBD1. With V trimmed by 4 bases and J by 6 bases, 3 bases remained unmatched. The CDR3 has 13 residues. Germline CDR1 is SGHTA and CDR2 is FQGNSA. This chain's CDR3 is CASSSDRRNEQFF. The CDR3 DNA follows: TGTGCCAGCAGCTCGGACAGGCGCAATGAGCAGTTCTTC.

In this sample, this clonotype turned up a few times. The chain combines TRBV10-2 with TRBJ1-1; D ambiguous. Trimming took 7 bases from V and 5 from J, leaving 11 bases between them. Germline CDR1 and CDR2: WSHSY and SAAADI. The CDR3 is 12 residues long. For the CDR3, the DNA is TGCGCCAGCAAGCGGTCTGGGACTGAAGCTTTCTTT. It codes for CASKRSGTEAFF.

The chain couples TRBV15 to TRBJ2-1; no definite D call. The V end was cut by 3 bases, the J end by 5 bases, with 20 bases between. The CDR3 spans 17 residues. Germline V gene data show CDR1 as LNHNV and CDR2 as YYDKDF (reference sequence). CDR3 loop: CATSSTEWVTLDNEQFF. DNA of the CDR3: TGTGCCACCAGCAGTACGGAATGGGTCACCTTGGACAATGAGCAGTTCTTC.

The rearrangement uses TRBV20-1 and TRBJ2-4, with D perhaps TRBD2 (7 bases). The germline V gene has CDR1 DFQATT and CDR2 SNEGSKA (reference sequence). The CDR3 runs 14 residues. Trimming removed 3 bases at V and 6 bases at J, with 15 bases between. In nucleotides, the CDR3 is TGCAGTGCTAGTAAAGGGGGGGCGCGAAACATTCAGTACTTC. It translates to CSASKGGARNIQYF.

J is TRBJ2-7 and V is TRBV5-1; tentative D call: TRBD2 (6 bases). The end of the DNA is better explained by TRBJ2-5, so the J call may be wrong. CDR1 is SGHRS, CDR2 YFSETQ, per germline. This CDR3 has 14 amino acids. CDR3 sequence reads: CASSETSPRETQYF. The CDR3 bases are TGCGCCAGCAGTGAGACTAGTCCCAGAGAGACCCAGTACTTC.

The V and J genes are TRBV20-1 and TRBJ2-1; D might be TRBD2 (5 bases). The J call may be incorrect, as the DNA end agrees better with TRBJ2-7. Germline CDR1 and CDR2: DFQATT and SNEGSKA (reference sequence). CDR3 length: 20 residues. CDR3 residues: CSATPYLVIPRGSSYNEQYF. As DNA, the CDR3 is TGCAGTGCTACACCATATCTAGTTATCCCCCGTGGGAGCTCCTACAATGAGCAGTACTTC.

The CDR3 region is CASSLEGLGNNEQFF. The CDR3 bases are TGTGCCAGCAGCTTAGAGGGGTTAGGTAACAATGAGCAGTTCTTC. V is TRBV7-2 and J is TRBJ2-1, with D possibly TRBD1 on 5 matching bases. V was pared by 1 base and J by 5 bases, with 12 bases between. CDR1 SGHTA and CDR2 FQGNSA come from the germline V gene. The CDR3 has 15 amino acids.

The chain carries TRBV7-6 and TRBJ1-2; possibly TRBD1 for D (6 bases). Trimming cost V 6 bases and J 6 bases, with 17 bases left between them. The germline V gene encodes CDR1 SGHVS and CDR2 FNYEAQ. The CDR3 length is 14 residues. In DNA, the CDR3 is TGTGCCAGCAGGGGGGGGGCGTCGTTCCATGGCTACACCTTC. Residues: CASRGGASFHGYTF.

CDR3 coding DNA: TGCAGTGCTAGACCACAGGGAACCTACGAGCAGTACTTC. This codes for CSARPQGTYEQYF. This sequence joins TRBV20-1 and TRBJ2-7; tentative D call: TRBD1 (6 bases). CDR1 DFQATT and CDR2 SNEGSKA come from the germline V gene (reference sequence). The CDR3 extends over 13 amino acids. The V gene lost 2 bases and the J gene lost 2 bases, with 10 bases spanning the gap.

This clonotype has more than one count but fewer than ten. The J gene is TRBJ1-5, the V gene TRBV27, with D possibly matching TRBD1 (6 bases). Germline CDR1 is MNHEY and CDR2 is SMNVEV (reference sequence). Trimming took off 5 bases at V and 3 bases at J, with 17 bases between the two ends. The length of the CDR3 is 16 residues. The CDR3 DNA reads TGTGCCAGCAGTCCAAATACAGGGAATTTCAATCAGCCCCAGCATTTT. Translation gives CASSPNTGNFNQPQHF.

This clonotype was counted only a few times. The gene calls are TRBV5-1 and TRBJ2-5, with D unclear. Germline V gene data show CDR1 as SGHRS and CDR2 as YFSETQ. The CDR3 consists of 13 residues. V gave up 4 bases and J gave up 5 bases, with 12 bases separating them. CDR3 sequence: CASSPSMGETQYF. Here the CDR3 DNA reads TGCGCCAGCAGCCCAAGCATGGGGGAGACCCAGTACTTC.

On this clonotype itself: An end of the junction does not agree with germline; a read error may underlie this. The chain has TRBV7-8 and TRBJ1-2; 9 bases align to TRBD1. Germline CDR1 SGHVS, CDR2 FQNEAQ. CDR3 length equals 15 residues. Here the CDR3 DNA reads TGTGCCAGCGGCTTAGCCGGGACAGGGACGATCGGCTACACCTTC. Encoded protein: CASGLAGTGTIGYTF.

V gene TRBV24-1 combines with J gene TRBJ2-5; 7 bases are shared with TRBD1. The CDR3 has 16 residues. Germline assignment: CDR1 KGHDR and CDR2 SFDVKD. V was pared by 12 bases and J by 1 base, with 16 bases of the junction left unmatched. CDR3 region: CAAGGKAGGAQETQYF. CDR3 DNA sequence: TGTGCCGCCGGTGGGAAGGCAGGGGGTGCCCAAGAGACCCAGTACTTC.

The chain carries TRBV20-1 and TRBJ2-1; 8 bases fit TRBD2. CDR1 and CDR2 from the germline V gene are DFQATT and SNEGSKA (reference sequence). V lost 0 bases to trimming and J lost 2 bases; unmatched junction nucleotides: 3. The CDR3 is 15 residues long. The CDR3 DNA is TGCAGTGCTAGAGACGGGAGGGGGACCTACAATGAGCAGTTCTTC. Protein sequence: CSARDGRGTYNEQFF.